These 25 T cell receptor beta chains share one sample of origin, sequenced in a study of molecular identifiers for immune sequencing clone quantification. TCRdb re-called the PCR reads with MiXCR, one entry per CDR3 protein. The table has 250,000 to 350,000 distinct CDR3 sequences, about a fifth seen once. What was sequenced was naive CD8+ T cells from blood, with Jurkat cell RNA spiked in. The subset here: FACS-sorted CD8+CD4-CCR7+CD45RA+ naive T cells. The receptors stem from a human donor in good health. Some libraries in this study had Jurkat cell RNA spiked in.

This clonotype was counted many times. The chain has TRBV12-5 and TRBJ1-1; unclear D gene. The CDR3 loop spans 13 amino acids. CDR1 LGHNT and CDR2 FRNRAP come from the germline V gene. V shed 1 base and J shed 4 bases, with 7 bases lying between them. CDR3 DNA sequence: TGTGCTAGTGGTTTGGGGGTTAGCACTGAAGCTTTCTTT. This encodes CASGLGVSTEAFF.

This clonotype was observed a handful of times. The rearrangement joins TRBV29-1 to TRBJ2-7, with D unclear. Germline CDR1 SQVTM, CDR2 ANQGSEA. V lost 5 bases and J lost 0, with 8 bases in between. There are 12 residues in the CDR3. This chain's CDR3 is CSVLCSSYEQYF. CDR3 DNA: TGCAGCGTTTTATGCAGCTCCTACGAGCAGTACTTC.

In regard to this clonotype: A much larger clone differs by one base, so this may be a read error. The genes are TRBV6-5 and TRBJ2-7; no clear D gene. The germline gives CDR1 MNHEY, CDR2 SVGAGI. V lost 0 bases and J 0 bases, leaving 6 bases between the germline ends. The CDR3 covers 14 residues. CDR3 sequence reads: CASSYSWLSYEQYF. In DNA form, the CDR3 reads TGTGCCAGCAGTTACTCTTGGCTCTCCTACGAGCAGTACTTC.

With respect to this clonotype: Just one base apart from a much larger clone, this may be a read error. The gene calls are TRBV7-6 and TRBJ2-7, with 10 bases identical to TRBD1. Unmatched junction bases numbered 10, after V lost 3 bases and J lost 2 bases. CDR1 is SGHVS, CDR2 FNYEAQ, per germline. There are 17 residues in the CDR3. The CDR3 here is CASSFNISGQGPYEQYF. The DNA for the CDR3 is TGTGCCAGCAGCTTTAACATATCGGGACAGGGGCCCTACGAGCAGTACTTC.

As concerns this clonotype: The germline gene is not matched at one end of the junction; a read error may be the cause. The V and J genes are TRBV4-2 and TRBJ2-3; TRBD1 might be the D (5 bases). Germline-derived CDR1 and CDR2 are LGHNA and YNFKEQ. This CDR3 region has 14 residues. CDR3 DNA: TGTGCCGGCAGCCATCCCGACAGAGCAGATACGCAGTATTTT. It specifies CAGSHPDRADTQYF.

At least ten counts were recorded for this clonotype. V usage is TRBV14 and J usage is TRBJ2-2, with 12 nucleotides matching TRBD1. The CDR3 is made up of 19 amino acids. The ends lost 4 bases at V and 3 bases at J; junction bases unmatched: 12. The V gene's germline CDR1 is SGHDN and CDR2 FVKESK. The CDR3 region is CASSRAGDRGLSDTGELFF. The CDR3 coding sequence is TGTGCCAGCAGCCGAGCGGGGGACAGGGGGCTCAGTGACACCGGGGAGCTGTTTTTT.

As regards this clonotype: An end of the junction differs from the germline gene, which may be a read error. The chain combines TRBV29-1 with TRBJ2-2; 7 bases map to TRBD1. The length of the CDR3 is 16 residues. Germline loops: CDR1 SQVTM, CDR2 ANQGSEA. CDR3 region: CSVEKQGVSGTGELLF. The CDR3 DNA reads as TGCAGCGTTGAAAAGCAGGGGGTATCAGGCACCGGGGAGCTGCTTTTT.

Comment on this clonotype: Just one base apart from a much larger clone, this may be a read error. CDR3 in amino acids: CSVVVGAFHEQYF. The CDR3 nucleotides read TGCAGCGTTGTGGTCGGGGCCTTCCACGAGCAGTACTTC. The chain combines TRBV29-1 with TRBJ2-7; D may match TRBD1 or TRBD2 (5 bases each). Germline CDR1 is SQVTM and CDR2 is ANQGSEA. The CDR3 loop spans 13 amino acids. Trimming cost V 4 bases and J 5 bases, with 15 bases left between them.

The table lists this clonotype with a count of one. The chain carries TRBV6-5 and TRBJ2-7; TRBD2 matches at 8 bases. V shed 7 bases and J 0 bases; nucleotides not matched to a gene: 5. From germline, CDR1 is MNHEY and CDR2 SVGAGI. This CDR3 is built from 14 residues. CDR3 region: CASKLAGSSYEQYF. The CDR3 DNA reads as TGTGCCAGCAAATTAGCGGGGAGCTCCTACGAGCAGTACTTC.

A word on this clonotype: A much larger clone is a single base away; this may be a read error. The chain recombines TRBV12-5 with TRBJ1-1; D gene unclear. Per the germline V gene, CDR1 is LGHNT and CDR2 is FRNRAP. This CDR3 is 12 amino acids long. The chain's CDR3 is CASGPSASEALF. CDR3 bases: TGTGCTAGTGGCCCCTCAGCGTCTGAAGCTCTCTTT.

This clonotype was seen more than once but under ten times. The genes are TRBV5-1 and TRBJ2-5; the match to TRBD2 covers 7 bases. Trimming at V came to 4 bases and at J to 0 bases, leaving 9 bases not matched to a gene. The CDR3 runs 16 residues. Germline V gene lookup returns CDR1 SGHRS and CDR2 YFSETQ. This CDR3 reads CASSPVAGEYQETQYF. CDR3 DNA sequence: TGCGCCAGCAGCCCCGTAGCGGGCGAGTACCAAGAGACCCAGTACTTC.

Notes on this clonotype: A single base separates this from a much larger clone, so it may be a read error. The chain links TRBV7-2 to TRBJ2-2; no definite D call. The germline V gene encodes CDR1 SGHTA and CDR2 FQGNSA. CDR3 length: 12 amino acids. Between the trimmed V and J ends, which lost 8 bases and 6 bases, there was a span of 10 bases. The CDR3 loop is CASGSSSGELFF. CDR3 nucleotide sequence: TGTGCCAGCGGTAGCTCCTCCGGGGAGCTGTTTTTT.

This clonotype has more than one count but fewer than ten. The junction differs from germline at one of its ends, possibly a read error. The V gene is TRBV7-7, the J gene TRBJ2-5; D possibly corresponds to TRBD2 (6 bases). Germline V lookup: CDR1 SSHAT, CDR2 FNYEAQ (reference sequence). CDR3 length equals 16 residues. As DNA, the CDR3 is TGTGCTAGCAGCTTATTGGAGGGAGGCCCACAAGAGACCCAGTACTTC. Translating gives CASSLLEGGPQETQYF. The full variable domain, with the rest looked up from reference TRBV7-7 and TRBJ2-5, is GAGVSQSPRYKVTKRGQDVTLRCDPISSHATLYWYQQALGQGPEFLTYFNYEAQPDKSGLPSDRFSAERPEGSISTLTIQRTEQRDSAMYRCASSLLEGGPQETQYFGPGTRLLVL.

This clonotype showed up just a few times. The genes are TRBV20-1 and TRBJ2-7; D may correspond to TRBD1 or TRBD2 (5 bases each). Trimming removed 5 bases at V and 3 bases at J, with 20 bases between. Germline V lookup: CDR1 DFQATT, CDR2 SNEGSKA (reference sequence). There are 15 residues in the CDR3. For the CDR3, the DNA is TGCAGTGCTTTGGACGGGACCGAAGCTGGCTACGAGCAGTACTTC. Encoded protein: CSALDGTEAGYEQYF.

With regard to this clonotype: With a much larger clone just one base away, this may be a read error. The CDR3 nucleotides are TGCGCCAGCAACTTGGGGGAAGGGGAACAGCCCCAGCATTTT. This sequence encodes CASNLGEGEQPQHF. The chain couples TRBV5-1 to TRBJ1-5; possible D gene TRBD1, 5 bases. This CDR3 is 14 amino acids long. The V gene's germline CDR1 is SGHRS and CDR2 YFSETQ.

Ten or more counts support this clonotype. V usage is TRBV28 and J usage is TRBJ2-7, with D possibly TRBD2 on 6 matching bases. CDR1 MDHEN and CDR2 SYDVKM come from the germline V gene. The V end was cut by 7 bases, the J end by 3 bases, with 13 bases between. The CDR3 has 13 amino acids. CDR3 amino acids: CASNLEGIYEQYF. The CDR3 region has the DNA TGTGCCAGCAACTTGGAGGGAATCTACGAGCAGTACTTC.

The table lists this clonotype with many counts. This chain uses TRBV20-1 with TRBJ1-1; D gene uncertain. The CDR3 consists of 11 residues. Germline-derived CDR1 and CDR2 are DFQATT and SNEGSKA (reference sequence). Between the trimmed V and J ends, which lost 5 bases and 4 bases, there was a span of 8 bases. This CDR3 reads CSAAWGTEAFF. The CDR3 nucleotides are TGCAGTGCTGCATGGGGCACTGAAGCTTTCTTT.

The J gene is TRBJ1-2, the V gene TRBV7-9; 11 bases match TRBD1. Per germline, CDR1 SEHNR and CDR2 FQNEAQ (reference sequence). V trimming: 6 bases; J trimming: 4 bases; junction bases outside the gene matches: 4. The CDR3 contains 14 residues. The CDR3 loop reads CASRHGQGAYGYTF. The CDR3 bases are TGTGCCAGCAGACATGGACAGGGGGCCTATGGCTACACCTTC. Complete variable domain (other parts from reference TRBV7-9 and TRBJ1-2): DTGVSQNPRHKITKRGQNVTFRCDPISEHNRLYWYRQTLGQGPEFLTYFQNEAQLEKSRLLSDRFSAERPKGSFSTLEIQRTEQGDSAMYLCASRHGQGAYGYTFGSGTRLTVV.

Comments on this clonotype: Given a much more abundant clone one base away, this may be a read error. The V and J genes are TRBV27 and TRBJ2-7, with a weak D call TRBD1 (6 bases). Germline CDR1 MNHEY, CDR2 SMNVEV (reference sequence). The CDR3 covers 12 residues. The DNA for the CDR3 is TGTGCCTGCAGGGGTTTGGGATACGAGCAGTACTTC. Translated, it gives CACRGLGYEQYF.

There are a few counts of this clonotype. The chain combines TRBV10-3 with TRBJ2-3; the D gene is possibly TRBD2 (6 bases). V gave up 3 bases and J gave up 3 bases, with 13 bases separating them. The CDR3 covers 15 residues. In germline, CDR1 is ENHRY, CDR2 SYGVKD. The CDR3 here is CAISDRGILTDTQYF. The CDR3 DNA is TGTGCCATCAGTGACCGCGGGATTTTGACAGATACGCAGTATTTT.

This clonotype was detected ten times or more. The chain joins TRBV28 to TRBJ2-7; 8 bases are a match to TRBD2. Germline CDR1 and CDR2: MDHEN and SYDVKM. This CDR3 comprises 14 residues. V shed 5 bases and J 4 bases; nucleotides not matched to a gene: 7. CDR3 sequence: CASSRGTRSYEQYF. CDR3 nucleotide sequence: TGTGCCAGCAGTCGAGGGACTAGGAGTTACGAGCAGTACTTC.

This clonotype was detected many times. V gene TRBV4-1 combines with J gene TRBJ1-1; the D gene is possibly TRBD1 (6 bases). CDR1 is MGHRA and CDR2 is YSYEKL in the germline V gene. This CDR3 is built from 15 residues. Trimming took 1 base from V and 0 from J, leaving 9 bases between them. CDR3 bases: TGCGCCAGCAGCCAAGTCTCAGGGGTGAACACTGAAGCTTTCTTT. Amino acids: CASSQVSGVNTEAFF.

This clonotype was observed many times. The rearrangement joins TRBV7-2 to TRBJ2-7; 11 bases fit TRBD2. The CDR3 is made up of 15 amino acids. With V trimmed by 6 bases and J by 4 bases, 8 bases remained unmatched. In germline, CDR1 is SGHTA, CDR2 FQGNSA. The CDR3 DNA sequence: TGTGCCAGCAGGCCTACACTAGCGGGGGAGTACGAGCAGTACTTC. Residues: CASRPTLAGEYEQYF. Together with reference TRBV7-2 and TRBJ2-7, the CDR3 gives the full variable domain: GAGVSQSPSNKVTEKGKDVELRCDPISGHTALYWYRQSLGQGLEFLIYFQGNSAPDKSGLPSDRFSAERTGGSVSTLTIQRTQQEDSAVYLCASRPTLAGEYEQYFGPGTRLTVT.

Ten or more counts support this clonotype. The V call is TRBV29-1, the J call TRBJ2-5, with D hard to call. The CDR3 contains 16 residues. V was clipped by 3 bases and J by 5 bases, with 22 bases between them. Germline values: CDR1 SQVTM, CDR2 ANQGSEA. The DNA for the CDR3 is TGCAGCGTTGATGGCCTGATGACCCCCCTCGGCGAGACCCAGTACTTC. Its protein is CSVDGLMTPLGETQYF.

Regarding this clonotype: A much larger clone is a single base away; this may be a read error. Here the CDR3 omits its conserved ending phenylalanine or tryptophan, so a read error is the likely source. This chain connects TRBV7-2 to TRBJ2-1, with TRBD1 matching over 11 bases. CDR3 length: 15 residues. V shed 4 bases and J 8 bases; nucleotides not matched to a gene: 7. CDR1 is SGHTA, CDR2 FQGNSA, per germline. The CDR3 sequence is CASSSGTGGVYEQFL. The CDR3 nucleotides are TGTGCCAGCAGCTCCGGGACAGGGGGTGTCTATGAGCAGTTCCTC.